Listed below are T cell receptor beta chains from one sample, sequenced in a study of OX40 agonist ivuxolimab in advanced cancers. The protocol was immunoSEQ multiplex PCR, while the TCRdb copy is restricted to in-frame clones and leaves out a portion. Here the sample spans about 72,000 clones, over 75% being singletons. This sample comprised CD4+ or CD8+ T cells sorted from blood, obtained in a trial of the OX40 agonist ivuxolimab. Receptors originate from an adult with an advanced solid tumor such as melanoma, head and neck, liver or kidney cancer. The CDR3 runs from the conserved cysteine through the conserved F or W. D genes are given only for firm matches.

d_gene | j_gene | v_gene | CDR3aa | CDR3nt
NA | TRBJ1-2 | TRBV6-1 | CASSEGGGYTF | TGTGCCAGCAGTGAAGGGGGTGGCTACACCTTC
NA | TRBJ1-4 | TRBV12-5 | CASGPASAGWGEKLFF | TGTGCTAGTGGTCCGGCCTCAGCAGGGTGGGGTGAAAAACTGTTTTTT
NA | TRBJ1-1 | TRBV6-1 | CASSGTPGAFF | TGTGCCAGCAGTGGGACCCCCGGAGCTTTCTTT
NA | TRBJ1-1 | TRBV7-6 | CASSSRPGMNTEAFF | TGTGCCAGCAGCTCCCGCCCTGGGATGAACACTGAAGCTTTCTTT
NA | TRBJ2-7 | TRBV18 | CASSPEAGTSYEQYF | TGTGCCAGCTCACCAGAAGCCGGGACTTCCTACGAGCAGTACTTC
NA | TRBJ1-2 | TRBV11-3 | CASLRAGKYGYTF | TGTGCCAGCCTCCGAGCGGGTAAGTATGGCTACACCTTC
NA | TRBJ1-2 | TRBV30 | CAWGVGLTGYGYTF | TGTGCCTGGGGTGTGGGGCTTACGGGCTATGGCTACACCTTC
TRBD1 | TRBJ2-5 | TRBV5-1 | CASNPGQGSETQYF | TGCGCCAGCAACCCGGGACAGGGGTCGGAGACCCAGTACTTC
TRBD2 | TRBJ2-6 | TRBV18 | CASSPSVASGFSGANVLTF | TGTGCCAGCTCACCATCGGTCGCTAGCGGGTTCTCTGGGGCCAACGTCCTGACTTTC
TRBD1 | TRBJ1-6 | TRBV4-1 | CASSQTDRVGPPLHF | TGCGCCAGCAGCCAAACGGACAGGGTTGGGCCACCCCTCCACTTT
NA | TRBJ1-6 | TRBV30 | CAWRDTLSYNSPLHF | TGTGCCTGGAGGGATACACTCTCCTATAATTCACCCCTCCACTTT
NA | TRBJ2-1 | TRBV7-6 | CASSLVVAESSYNEQFF | TGTGCCAGCAGCTTAGTGGTAGCGGAAAGCTCCTACAATGAGCAGTTCTTC
TRBD2 | TRBJ2-3 | TRBV5-6 | CASSGGLAGSHTQYF | TGTGCCAGCAGCGGCGGACTAGCGGGGTCGCATACGCAGTATTTT
TRBD1 | TRBJ1-6 | TRBV2 | CASSSRGVYNSPLHF | TGTGCCAGCAGCTCCAGGGGGGTCTATAATTCACCCCTCCACTTT